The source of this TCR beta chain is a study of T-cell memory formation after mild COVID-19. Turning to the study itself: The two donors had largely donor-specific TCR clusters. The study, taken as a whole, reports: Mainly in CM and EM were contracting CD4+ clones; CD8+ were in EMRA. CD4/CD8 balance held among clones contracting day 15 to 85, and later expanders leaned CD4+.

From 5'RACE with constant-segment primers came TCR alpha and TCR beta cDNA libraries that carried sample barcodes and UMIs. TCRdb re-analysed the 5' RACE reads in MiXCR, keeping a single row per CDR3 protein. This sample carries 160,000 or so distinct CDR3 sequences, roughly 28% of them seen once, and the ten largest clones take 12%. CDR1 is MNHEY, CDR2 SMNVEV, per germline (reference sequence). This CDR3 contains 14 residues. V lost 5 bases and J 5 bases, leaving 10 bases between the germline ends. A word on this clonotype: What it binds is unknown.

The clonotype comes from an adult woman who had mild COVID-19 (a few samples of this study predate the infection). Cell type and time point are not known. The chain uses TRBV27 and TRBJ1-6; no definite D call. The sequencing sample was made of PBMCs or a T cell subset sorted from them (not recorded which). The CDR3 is CASSEQSNNSPLHF. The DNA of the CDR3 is TGTGCCAGCAGTGAGCAATCTAATAATTCACCCCTCCACTTT.